This TCR beta chain was observed in a study of blood T cell repertoires in COVID-19. On the study more broadly: The analysed material was cDNA or gDNA that came from T cells, B-cell-depleted T cells, or PBMCs.

This clone was observed a single time. V trimming: 4 bases; J trimming: 2 bases; junction bases outside the gene matches: 9. The CDR3 consists of 15 residues. Germline V gene lookup returns CDR1 SGHNT and CDR2 YYREEE (reference sequence). Original data processing: Counts of nucleated cells, estimated from reference gene primer amplification, were obtained. Using immunoSEQ multiplex PCR, the repertoire was profiled, and TCRdb retains in-frame clones only, with some absent. That table gives V, J and clone size, and the DNA gave D and trimming. The sample carries 85,000 to 100,000 clones, 86% recorded once.

This clonotype originated in an older woman in a cohort sampled during active or convalescent COVID-19. The chain recombines TRBV5-4 with TRBJ2-7, with 7 bases identical to TRBD2. Sequenced input: peripheral blood. The CDR3 DNA sequence: TGTGCCAGCAGCACACCTAGCGGCCCGACCTACGAGCAGTACTTC. Protein product: CASSTPSGPTYEQYF.